This record covers a single TCR beta chain. This specimen comes from a study of PD-L1 blockade in urothelial cancer. Germline CDR1 and CDR2: MDHEN and SYDVKM. The CDR3 is made up of 14 amino acids. Trimming shortened V by 6 bases and J by 3 bases, and 9 bases separated the two germline ends. TCRdb keeps only in-frame clones here, not all; method: immunoSEQ multiplex PCR. Of approximately 30,000 clones listed, 75% to 90% were seen once; the top ten hold just over 2%. The sequencing here drew on PBMCs, taken around atezolizumab (anti-PD-L1) treatment. The receptor was derived from a man aged 50 to 59 with urothelial cancer. The chain couples TRBV28 to TRBJ2-6, with a weak D call TRBD1 (6 bases). CDR3: CASRRTDGANVLTF. The CDR3 coding sequence is TGTGCCAGCAGACGGACAGATGGGGCCAACGTCCTGACTTTC.